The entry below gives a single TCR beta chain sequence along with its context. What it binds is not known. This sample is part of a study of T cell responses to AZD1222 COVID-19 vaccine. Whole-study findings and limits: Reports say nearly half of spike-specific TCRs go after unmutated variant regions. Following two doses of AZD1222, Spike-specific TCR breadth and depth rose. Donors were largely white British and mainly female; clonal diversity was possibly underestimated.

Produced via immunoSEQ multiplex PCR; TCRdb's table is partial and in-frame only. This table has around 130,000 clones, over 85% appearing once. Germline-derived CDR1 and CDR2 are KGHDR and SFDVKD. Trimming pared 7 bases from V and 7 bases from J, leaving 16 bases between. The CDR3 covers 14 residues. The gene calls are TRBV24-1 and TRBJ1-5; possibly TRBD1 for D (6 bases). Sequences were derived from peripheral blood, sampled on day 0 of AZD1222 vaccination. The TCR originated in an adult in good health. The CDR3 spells CATSQTGYNQPQHF. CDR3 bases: TGTGCCACCAGCCAGACAGGATATAACCAGCCCCAGCATTTT.